The 32 T cell receptor beta chains below all came from one sample that was sequenced in a study of T-cell memory formation after mild COVID-19. MiXCR, applied by TCRdb to the 5' RACE reads, yields one record per CDR3 protein. The sample consists of just over 350,000 distinct CDR3 sequences, around 14% of them appearing once. Sample: PBMCs or a T cell subset sorted from them (not recorded which). The receptor set was obtained from a young man who had mild COVID-19 (a few samples of this study predate the infection). Cell type and time point are not known.

J is TRBJ2-3 and V is TRBV20-1, with 11 bases aligning to TRBD2. Germline lookup yields CDR1 DFQATT and CDR2 SNEGSKA (reference sequence). The CDR3 loop spans 15 amino acids. V lost 5 bases and J lost 2; bases outside the gene matches: 6. The CDR3, as DNA: TGCAGTGCTCCCATAGCGGGGGGGACCACAGATACGCAGTATTTT. Translated: CSAPIAGGTTDTQYF.

The genes are TRBV12-3 or TRBV12-4 and TRBJ2-5; 11 nucleotides line up with TRBD1. V shed 6 bases, J shed 5 bases, and the junction held 8 bases outside the gene matches. The length of the CDR3 is 15 residues. CDR3 sequence: CASSRTGGPQETQYF. The CDR3, as DNA: TGTGCCAGCAGCCGGACAGGGGGCCCGCAGGAGACCCAGTACTTC.

The V and J genes are TRBV9 and TRBJ2-1; 15 nucleotides agree with TRBD2. The germline gives CDR1 SGDLS, CDR2 YYNGEE. CDR3 length equals 21 residues. The J segment lost 1 base and the V segment lost 0 bases, leaving 11 bases of the junction unmatched. CDR3 residues: CASSVGGLAGGTTASYNEQFF. CDR3 DNA: TGTGCCAGCAGCGTAGGGGGACTAGCGGGGGGCACAACGGCGTCCTACAATGAGCAGTTCTTC.

This clonotype was detected many times. The genes are TRBV6-2 or TRBV6-3 and TRBJ2-2; 9 bases align to TRBD1. The V segment lost 6 bases and the J segment 2 bases; nucleotides outside the gene matches: 7. Germline values: CDR1 MNHEY, CDR2 SVGEGT. CDR3 length: 16 residues. In nucleotides, the CDR3 is TGTGCCAGCAGGATTCCGGGACAGGGTAACACCGGGGAGCTGTTTTTT. It encodes CASRIPGQGNTGELFF.

This clonotype was observed a handful of times. This chain links TRBV20-1 with TRBJ2-3, with 13 positions matching TRBD2. Germline V lookup: CDR1 DFQATT, CDR2 SNEGSKA (reference sequence). V lost 5 bases to trimming and J lost 4 bases; unmatched junction nucleotides: 6. This CDR3 is 15 amino acids long. CDR3 protein: CSADPGLAGSDTQYF. DNA for the CDR3: TGCAGTGCTGATCCGGGACTAGCGGGGTCAGATACGCAGTATTTT.

The genes are TRBV24-1 and TRBJ2-3, with a weak D call TRBD1 (7 bases). The V gene's germline CDR1 is KGHDR and CDR2 SFDVKD. V was cut by 6 bases and J by 4 bases, with 13 bases left in between. CDR3 length equals 14 residues. CDR3 residues: CATSSDREADTQYF. DNA of the CDR3: TGTGCCACCAGTTCCGACAGGGAGGCAGATACGCAGTATTTT.

This clonotype has a handful of counts. The chain links TRBV13 to TRBJ1-2; 7 bases map to TRBD1. This CDR3 comprises 13 residues. From germline, CDR1 is PRHDT and CDR2 FYEKMQ (reference sequence). J gave up 3 bases and V 6 bases, and 4 bases lay outside the gene matches. The CDR3 sequence is CASSHRGHYGYTF. The CDR3 bases are TGTGCCAGCAGTCACAGGGGACACTATGGCTACACCTTC.

V is TRBV5-4 and J is TRBJ2-7; D uncertain. V was cut by 3 bases and J by 6 bases, with 16 bases left in between. The CDR3 totals 14 residues. Germline CDR1 and CDR2: SGHNT and YYREEE (reference sequence). CDR3 protein: CASSSGPLIGEQYV. CDR3 nucleotide sequence: TGTGCCAGCAGCTCCGGCCCATTAATTGGCGAGCAGTACGTC.

There are a few counts of this clonotype. The genes are TRBV4-2 and TRBJ2-1; 7 bases map to TRBD1. CDR3 length: 16 residues. Germline V lookup: CDR1 LGHNA, CDR2 YNFKEQ. J was trimmed by 5 bases and V by 1 base; bases with no gene match: 8. CDR3 in amino acids: CASSQVTGDLNNEQFF. The CDR3, as DNA: TGTGCCAGCAGCCAAGTAACAGGGGATCTAAACAATGAGCAGTTCTTC.

The chain employs TRBV18 and TRBJ2-2, with 7 positions matching TRBD1. The CDR3 has 18 amino acids. The ends lost 2 bases at V and 4 bases at J; junction bases unmatched: 13. Germline CDR1 KGHSH, CDR2 LQKENI. This CDR3 reads CASSPTPSLGGITGELFF. CDR3 bases: TGTGCCAGCTCACCAACCCCTTCGTTAGGGGGCATCACCGGGGAGCTGTTTTTT.

V is TRBV15 and J is TRBJ2-2, with D perhaps TRBD1 (5 bases). CDR3 length equals 17 residues. CDR1 is LNHNV, CDR2 YYDKDF, per germline (reference sequence). Between the trimmed V and J ends, which lost 0 bases and 4 bases, there was a span of 15 bases. The CDR3 sequence is CATSRDKQGLATGELFF. CDR3 sequence (DNA): TGTGCCACCAGCAGAGACAAGCAGGGTTTAGCCACCGGGGAGCTGTTTTTT.

The V and J genes are TRBV24-1 and TRBJ2-5, with TRBD1 matching 9 bases. With V trimmed by 7 bases and J by 5 bases, 4 bases remained unmatched. The CDR3 length is 13 residues. Germline V CDR1 and CDR2: KGHDR, SFDVKD. CDR3 coding DNA: TGTGCCACCAGGGACAGGGGCCTGGAGACCCAGTACTTC. It specifies CATRDRGLETQYF.

The rearrangement links TRBV29-1 to TRBJ2-3; tentative D call: TRBD2 (5 bases). V was shortened by 0 bases and J by 6 bases, with 13 bases between the two germline ends. Looked up from germline, CDR1 is SQVTM and CDR2 is ANQGSEA. This CDR3 contains 14 residues. DNA for the CDR3: TGCAGCGTTGAAGATCTGGGTAGGGAGGATACGCAGTATTTT. Residues: CSVEDLGREDTQYF.

In this sample, this clonotype turned up a few times. The V gene is TRBV12-3 or TRBV12-4, the J gene TRBJ1-1; D is undetermined. V dropped 3 bases and J dropped 6 bases, with 14 bases sitting between them. The CDR3 covers 14 residues. This CDR3 is CASSFRTIAAEAFF. The CDR3 nucleotides are TGTGCCAGCAGTTTCCGGACGATCGCGGCTGAAGCTTTCTTT.

The J gene is TRBJ2-7, the V gene TRBV29-1, with 7 nucleotides matching TRBD1. Germline values: CDR1 SQVTM, CDR2 ANQGSEA. CDR3 length: 12 residues. CDR3 region: CIGQARSYEQYV. Written as DNA, the CDR3 is TGCATCGGACAGGCCCGCTCCTACGAGCAGTACGTC.

This clonotype was seen ten or more times. The chain is built from TRBV9 and TRBJ2-2; the match to TRBD1 covers 8 bases. Germline V gene sequence: CDR1 SGDLS, CDR2 YYNGEE. The CDR3 contains 16 residues. Trimming cost V 1 base and J 3 bases; bases outside gene matches: 5. CDR3 loop: CASSVQGAGDTGELFF. CDR3 DNA: TGTGCCAGCAGCGTACAGGGGGCTGGGGACACCGGGGAGCTGTTTTTT. Full variable domain (remainder filled in from reference TRBV9 and TRBJ2-2): DSGVTQTPKHLITATGQRVTLRCSPRSGDLSVYWYQQSLDQGLQFLIQYYNGEERAKGNILERFSAQQFPDLHSELNLSSLELGDSALYFCASSVQGAGDTGELFFGEGSRLTVL.

This chain joins TRBV4-1 and TRBJ2-1, with a possible D match to TRBD2 (7 bases). Germline V CDR1 and CDR2: MGHRA, YSYEKL. V was clipped by 4 bases and J by 4 bases, with 23 bases between them. There are 18 residues in the CDR3. In DNA form, the CDR3 reads TGCGCCAGCAGCCCGTCCCCTGAGGGGGGGGGGAATTACAATGAGCAGTTCTTC. It encodes CASSPSPEGGGNYNEQFF.

This clonotype came up many times. The V gene is TRBV20-1, the J gene TRBJ2-1; TRBD1 matches at 7 bases. The germline V gene encodes CDR1 DFQATT and CDR2 SNEGSKA (reference sequence). J lost 3 bases, V lost 0 bases, and 5 bases had no gene match. The CDR3 sequence is 15 residues long. For the CDR3, the DNA is TGCAGTGCTAGAGATTTGACAGGGTACTACAATGAGCAGTTCTTC. Its protein is CSARDLTGYYNEQFF.

This clonotype has just a few counts. The CDR3 region is CASSPGPGAYEQYF. Written as DNA, the CDR3 is TGTGCCAGCAGCCCCGGACCTGGGGCCTACGAGCAGTACTTC. The rearrangement joins TRBV6-5 to TRBJ2-7; D unclear. Germline V lookup: CDR1 MNHEY, CDR2 SVGAGI. The CDR3 has 14 amino acids. V lost 6 bases, J lost 2 bases, and 14 bases lay in between.

There are many counts of this clonotype. The chain has TRBV9 and TRBJ2-1; perhaps TRBD2 as D (6 bases). The V end was cut by 4 bases, the J end by 10 bases, with 21 bases between. Germline loops: CDR1 SGDLS, CDR2 YYNGEE. This CDR3 has 15 residues. For the CDR3, the DNA is TGTGCCAGCAGCTCCACGGAGGGGCTCAGTCGGGAGCAGTTCTTC. Its translation is CASSSTEGLSREQFF.

The table lists this clonotype with many counts. The chain joins TRBV5-1 to TRBJ2-7; no clear D gene. With 5 bases removed from V and 2 bases from J, the gap between germline ends came to 14 bases. Germline loops: CDR1 SGHRS, CDR2 YFSETQ. The CDR3 length is 14 residues. CDR3 coding DNA: TGCGCCAGCAGTATCATCGGTGGGCCCTACGAGCAGTACTTC. It is translated as CASSIIGGPYEQYF. Combining the CDR3 with reference TRBV5-1 and TRBJ2-7 gives the whole variable domain KAGVTQTPRYLIKTRGQQVTLSCSPISGHRSVSWYQQTPGQGLQFLFEYFSETQRNKGNFPGRFSGRQFSNSRSEMNVSTLELGDSALYLCASSIIGGPYEQYFGPGTRLTVT.

The chain combines TRBV28 with TRBJ1-6; D not certain. The CDR3 sequence is 15 residues long. Germline assignment: CDR1 MDHEN and CDR2 SYDVKM. V was cut by 10 bases and J by 9 bases, with 22 bases left in between. For the CDR3, the DNA is TGTGCCACTACAAGCCTTGGATCTCGTGGTTCACCCCTCCACTTT. It specifies CATTSLGSRGSPLHF. Using reference TRBV28 and TRBJ1-6 for the parts outside the CDR3, the full variable domain is DVKVTQSSRYLVKRTGEKVFLECVQDMDHENMFWYRQDPGLGLRLIYFSYDVKMKEKGDIPEGYSVSREKKERFSLILESASTNQTSMYLCATTSLGSRGSPLHFGNGTRLTVT.

This clonotype was seen at least ten times. The rearrangement uses TRBV5-1 and TRBJ2-1; TRBD1 matches 8 bases. V dropped 0 bases and J dropped 3; count of bases not matched to a gene: 2. Germline loops: CDR1 SGHRS, CDR2 YFSETQ. The CDR3 extends over 15 amino acids. This CDR3 reads CASSLGTGIYNEQFF. For the CDR3, the DNA is TGCGCCAGCAGCTTGGGGACAGGGATCTACAATGAGCAGTTCTTC.

The sample holds a few counts of this clonotype. The J gene is TRBJ2-5, the V gene TRBV5-1; no firm D call. Germline-derived CDR1 and CDR2 are SGHRS and YFSETQ. The ends were cut back, 5 bases at V and 1 base at J, with 12 bases in the middle. The CDR3 covers 14 residues. The CDR3 DNA sequence: TGCGCCAGCAGTTCGCAAACTGGCCAAGAGACCCAGTACTTC. This encodes CASSSQTGQETQYF.

This rearrangement joins TRBV19 to TRBJ2-2, with D tentatively TRBD1 (6 bases). The V end was cut by 7 bases, the J end by 2 bases, with 17 bases between. The CDR3 runs 16 residues. The germline V gene has CDR1 LNHDA and CDR2 SQIVND (reference sequence). The CDR3 reads CASKTPGDHNTGELFF. The CDR3 DNA reads as TGTGCCAGTAAAACCCCAGGGGATCATAACACCGGGGAGCTGTTTTTT.

This clonotype occurred a few times. The chain carries TRBV3-1 and TRBJ2-3; 7 bases fit TRBD1. Trimming removed 6 bases from V and 1 base from J; junction bases left unmatched: 10. The CDR3 extends over 16 amino acids. Germline-derived CDR1 and CDR2 are LGHDT and YNNKEL (reference sequence). CDR3: CASRQTQGSGTDTQYF. In DNA, the CDR3 is TGTGCCAGCAGACAGACACAGGGGTCCGGCACAGATACGCAGTATTTT.

V and J are TRBV18 and TRBJ1-5; a possible D gene is TRBD1 (6 bases). The CDR3 loop spans 16 amino acids. Trimming left V 3 bases short and J 6 bases short, with 18 bases between. The V gene's germline CDR1 is KGHSH and CDR2 LQKENI. The CDR3 bases are TGTGCCAGCTCACCCTTAAACAGGGATCGGAGTCAGCCCCAGCATTTT. Translated: CASSPLNRDRSQPQHF. Combining the CDR3 with reference TRBV18 and TRBJ1-5 gives the whole variable domain NAGVMQNPRHLVRRRGQEARLRCSPMKGHSHVYWYRQLPEEGLKFMVYLQKENIIDESGMPKERFSAEFPKEGPSILRIQQVVRGDSAAYFCASSPLNRDRSQPQHFGDGTRLSIL.

This clonotype was found a few times. This rearrangement joins TRBV7-2 to TRBJ2-5, with no clear D. CDR3 length equals 14 residues. CDR1 is SGHTA, CDR2 FQGNSA, per germline. The V end lost 1 base, the J end lost 2 bases, and 8 bases lay between the germline ends. Here the CDR3 reads CASSLVGVQETQYF. The CDR3 bases are TGTGCCAGCAGCTTAGTTGGGGTGCAAGAGACCCAGTACTTC.

This clonotype occurred a few times. The chain joins TRBV7-9 to TRBJ2-1; 7 nucleotides match TRBD2. With V trimmed by 5 bases and J by 6 bases, 10 bases remained unmatched. CDR3 size: 15 residues. CDR1 and CDR2 (germline): SEHNR, FQNEAQ (reference sequence). The CDR3 spells CASSTRGGAINEQFF. CDR3 sequence (DNA): TGTGCCAGCAGCACCCGCGGGGGAGCGATCAATGAGCAGTTCTTC.

This clonotype was detected a few times. V and J are TRBV6-2 or TRBV6-3 and TRBJ1-1; 7 bases are a match to TRBD1. This CDR3 spans 12 amino acids. In germline, CDR1 is MNHEY, CDR2 SVGEGT. Trimming took 6 bases from V and 10 from J; bases not matched to a gene: 8. The CDR3 bases are TGTGCCAGCAGCTCCGTGACAGGGAGAGCTTTCTTT. Protein product: CASSSVTGRAFF.

This chain links TRBV21-1 with TRBJ2-5; the table gives TRBD2 as D, unverified against the DNA. TRBV21-1 is given as a pseudogene. CDR3 size: 20 residues. CDR3 nucleotides: TGTGCCAGCAGCCCCGTTCGAGGGCTAGCGGGGGGGCCGCTCCAAGAGACCCAGTACTTC. Residues: CASSPVRGLAGGPLQETQYF.

This chain joins TRBV10-3 and TRBJ1-2, with TRBD1 matching over 9 bases. V gave up 3 bases and J gave up 4 bases; unmatched junction bases: 15. This CDR3 has 18 residues. Looked up from germline, CDR1 is ENHRY and CDR2 is SYGVKD. The CDR3 sequence: CAISESPGQGRQGYGYTF. CDR3 bases: TGTGCCATCAGTGAAAGTCCGGGACAGGGACGTCAGGGCTATGGCTACACCTTC.